These 27 T cell receptor beta chains originate from one sample sequenced in a study of chemoradiotherapy in HPV16-positive cancers. Clones were read by immunoSEQ multiplex PCR, and TCRdb kept only the in-frame ones, dropping some. There are around 1,300 clones in the sample; roughly 90% occur only once, and 5.7% lies in the top ten. Sequences were derived from tumor tissue, sampled from a patient who underwent chemoradiotherapy. These receptors all stem from a human donor with HPV-associated anogenital cancer.

The rearrangement links TRBV2 to TRBJ2-7, with 8 bases fitting TRBD1. CDR3 length equals 16 residues. Trimming took 6 bases from V and 5 from J; bases not matched to a gene: 15. Per germline, CDR1 SNHLY and CDR2 FYNNEI. Written as DNA, the CDR3 is TGTGCCAGCAGCCCCGTGCAGGGGGCTCAAGTAGACGAGCAGTACTTC. This gives the protein CASSPVQGAQVDEQYF.

V gene TRBV7-9 combines with J gene TRBJ2-2; 11 bases are a match to TRBD1. The germline gives CDR1 SEHNR, CDR2 FQNEAQ (reference sequence). Germline trimming cut 5 bases from V and 5 bases from J; bases unmatched to any gene: 4. This CDR3 spans 15 amino acids. Written as DNA, the CDR3 is TGTGCCAGCAGCACCCGGGACAGGGGGACCGGGGAGCTGTTTTTT. This codes for CASSTRDRGTGELFF.

The rearrangement links TRBV18 to TRBJ1-3; D gene uncertain. Deletions cut 4 bases from V and 0 bases from J, with 7 bases between. Germline assignment: CDR1 KGHSH and CDR2 LQKENI. There are 14 residues in the CDR3. CDR3 bases: TGTGCCAGCTCACGGGATTACTCTGGAAACACCATATATTTT. It specifies CASSRDYSGNTIYF. Full variable domain (outside the CDR3, taken from reference TRBV18 and TRBJ1-3): NAGVMQNPRHLVRRRGQEARLRCSPMKGHSHVYWYRQLPEEGLKFMVYLQKENIIDESGMPKERFSAEFPKEGPSILRIQQVVRGDSAAYFCASSRDYSGNTIYFGEGSWLTVV.

This chain uses TRBV2 with TRBJ1-2, with D perhaps TRBD1 (5 bases). Trimming left V 7 bases short and J 3 bases short, with 15 bases between. The germline V gene encodes CDR1 SNHLY and CDR2 FYNNEI. The length of the CDR3 is 14 residues. The CDR3 DNA is TGTGCCAGCAAAGGGGACGCGCTTGACTATGGCTACACCTTC. Encoded protein: CASKGDALDYGYTF.

V is TRBV14 and J is TRBJ2-1; the D gene is possibly TRBD2 (7 bases). The germline V gene has CDR1 SGHDN and CDR2 FVKESK. The V end lost 4 bases, the J end lost 13 bases, and 17 bases lay between the germline ends. This CDR3 spans 13 amino acids. CDR3 DNA: TGTGCCAGCAGCCGGGACTTCCGGGGGGCCCAGTTCTTC. This encodes CASSRDFRGAQFF.

The chain joins TRBV5-4 to TRBJ2-7; D not certain. Trimming shortened V by 1 base and J by 8 bases, and 16 bases separated the two germline ends. The CDR3 is 14 residues long. CDR1 is SGHNT, CDR2 YYREEE, per germline (reference sequence). The CDR3 region is CASSLLNSPVKQYF. The CDR3 DNA reads as TGTGCCAGCAGCTTGCTTAATTCACCGGTGAAGCAGTACTTC. The variable domain in full, completed from reference TRBV5-4 and TRBJ2-7, reads ETGVTQSPTHLIKTRGQQVTLRCSSQSGHNTVSWYQQALGQGPQFIFQYYREEENGRGNFPPRFSGLQFPNYSSELNVNALELDDSALYLCASSLLNSPVKQYFGPGTRLTVT.

The gene calls are TRBV19 and TRBJ1-1, with TRBD1 as a possible D gene (5 bases). The CDR3 runs 13 residues. Germline values: CDR1 LNHDA, CDR2 SQIVND (reference sequence). V dropped 1 base and J dropped 7 bases, with 10 bases sitting between them. CDR3 protein: CASSIVGVNEAFF. CDR3 nucleotides: TGTGCCAGTAGTATAGTAGGGGTTAATGAAGCTTTCTTT.

The sample holds a few counts of this clone. The chain recombines TRBV10-3 with TRBJ2-7; D unresolved. The V gene lost 6 bases and the J gene lost 0 bases, with 15 bases spanning the gap. The CDR3 loop spans 15 amino acids. The germline V gene has CDR1 ENHRY and CDR2 SYGVKD. CDR3 residues: CAISLGGPSSYEQYF. CDR3 sequence (DNA): TGTGCCATCAGCCTTGGCGGTCCGAGCTCCTACGAGCAGTACTTC.

The rearrangement joins TRBV7-2 to TRBJ1-5; D is unresolved. CDR1 is SGHTA, CDR2 FQGNSA, per germline. The CDR3 is 13 amino acids. With 5 bases removed from V and 4 bases from J, the gap between germline ends came to 9 bases. CDR3 in DNA: TGTGCCAGCAGCCCATCGTCTAATCAGCCCCAGCATTTT. It translates to CASSPSSNQPQHF. The full variable domain, rest sourced from reference TRBV7-2 and TRBJ1-5, is GAGVSQSPSNKVTEKGKDVELRCDPISGHTALYWYRQSLGQGLEFLIYFQGNSAPDKSGLPSDRFSAERTGGSVSTLTIQRTQQEDSAVYLCASSPSSNQPQHFGDGTRLSIL.

Only one count was recorded for this clone. The chain is built from TRBV19 and TRBJ1-2, with 8 bases fitting TRBD1. From germline, CDR1 is LNHDA and CDR2 SQIVND (reference sequence). This CDR3 region has 12 residues. V lost 8 bases to trimming and J lost 6 bases; unmatched junction nucleotides: 5. DNA for the CDR3: TGTGCCAGTTCCAGGGGGCTAGATGGCTACACCTTC. It yields the protein CASSRGLDGYTF. The full variable domain, rest sourced from reference TRBV19 and TRBJ1-2, is DGGITQSPKYLFRKEGQNVTLSCEQNLNHDAMYWYRQDPGQGLRLIYYSQIVNDFQKGDIAEGYSVSREKKESFPLTVTSAQKNPTAFYLCASSRGLDGYTFGSGTRLTVV.

The V gene is TRBV6-1, the J gene TRBJ1-3; maybe TRBD1 (6 bases). From germline, CDR1 is MNHNS and CDR2 SASEGT. The CDR3 length is 15 residues. V gave up 6 bases and J gave up 0 bases, with 12 bases separating them. The CDR3 coding sequence is TGTGCCAGCAGCGCACCGGACAGCTCTGGAAACACCATATATTTT. It encodes CASSAPDSSGNTIYF.

The gene calls are TRBV5-1 and TRBJ1-2; TRBD1 agrees at 8 bases. The germline CDR1 and CDR2 sequences are SGHRS and YFSETQ. The trim removed 4 bases at V and 4 bases at J, leaving 6 bases unmatched. The CDR3 has 14 amino acids. The CDR3 DNA reads TGCGCCAGCAGCCTGACAGGGGTCGGCTATGGCTACACCTTC. It is translated as CASSLTGVGYGYTF.

The V call is TRBV7-2, the J call TRBJ2-2; TRBD1 matches 7 bases. The CDR3 is 17 amino acids. Germline V gives CDR1 SGHTA, CDR2 FQGNSA. V shed 2 bases and J 6 bases; nucleotides not matched to a gene: 12. For the CDR3, the DNA is TGTGCCAGCAGCTTATCCCATGACAGGGTCCCAGCCGGGGAGCTGTTTTTT. Its translation: CASSLSHDRVPAGELFF.

J is TRBJ2-5 and V is TRBV7-9, with 9 bases lining up with TRBD2. Germline lookup yields CDR1 SEHNR and CDR2 FQNEAQ (reference sequence). V trimming: 3 bases; J trimming: 0 bases; junction bases outside the gene matches: 5. There are 16 residues in the CDR3. CDR3 coding DNA: TGTGCCAGCAGCTTGGGGGTAGCGGGGGACCAAGAGACCCAGTACTTC. Protein: CASSLGVAGDQETQYF.

CDR3 loop: CSVAPNTGELFF. CDR3 bases: TGCAGCGTTGCCCCCAACACCGGGGAGCTGTTTTTT. The J gene is TRBJ2-2, the V gene TRBV29-1; D is unclear. This CDR3 is 12 amino acids long. Trimming shortened V by 4 bases and J by 2 bases, and 5 bases separated the two germline ends. Looked up from germline, CDR1 is SQVTM and CDR2 is ANQGSEA.

The chain joins TRBV6-1 to TRBJ1-5; D remains ambiguous. There are 16 residues in the CDR3. Between the trimmed V and J ends, which lost 4 bases and 1 base, there was a span of 14 bases. CDR1 and CDR2 (germline): MNHNS, SASEGT. In DNA, the CDR3 is TGTGCCAGCAGTGTTGGCACGTCTCTCAGCAATCAGCCCCAGCATTTT. Translated, it gives CASSVGTSLSNQPQHF.

J is TRBJ2-2 and V is TRBV6-4, with D possibly matching TRBD1 (5 bases). Trimming took off 2 bases at V and 4 bases at J, with 5 bases between the two ends. Germline V lookup: CDR1 MRHNA, CDR2 SNTAGT. The CDR3 totals 13 residues. The CDR3 protein is CASSDRGTGELFF. CDR3 nucleotides: TGTGCCAGCAGTGACAGGGGCACCGGGGAGCTGTTTTTT.

The CDR3 DNA is TGTGCCAGCAGTTTAACCCCATGGCGGGGGGAATCCAATGAGCAGTTCTTC. Amino acids: CASSLTPWRGESNEQFF. The chain recombines TRBV28 with TRBJ2-1, with TRBD2 matching over 8 bases. CDR1 and CDR2 (germline): MDHEN, SYDVKM. The CDR3 sequence is 17 residues long. The V gene end was trimmed by 2 bases and the J gene end by 6 bases; junction bases not matched to a gene: 12.

This rearrangement joins TRBV7-6 to TRBJ1-6, with D uncertain. Germline assignment: CDR1 SGHVS and CDR2 FNYEAQ. This CDR3 region has 13 residues. V was pared by 8 bases and J by 8 bases, with 13 bases between. The CDR3: CASCWGEDSPLHF. CDR3 DNA sequence: TGTGCCAGCTGCTGGGGTGAGGATTCACCCCTCCACTTT.

This clone was picked up a small number of times. V is TRBV11-2 and J is TRBJ1-6; D is possibly TRBD1 (6 bases). The CDR3 is 16 residues long. Germline CDR1 and CDR2: SGHAT and FQNNGV. The V end was cut by 2 bases, the J end by 7 bases, with 15 bases between. The CDR3 nucleotides read TGTGCCAGCAGCTTAAGGTCAGGGGCTTGGAATTCACCCCTCCACTTT. As protein: CASSLRSGAWNSPLHF.

The V and J genes are TRBV30 and TRBJ1-1, with a possible D match to TRBD1 (5 bases). Deletions cut 3 bases from V and 5 bases from J, with 10 bases between. This CDR3 has 12 amino acids. Germline V gene lookup returns CDR1 GTSNPN and CDR2 SVGIG (reference sequence). CDR3: CAWSGGKTEAFF. DNA for the CDR3: TGTGCCTGGAGCGGGGGGAAGACTGAAGCTTTCTTT. Full variable domain (remainder filled in from reference TRBV30 and TRBJ1-1): SQTIHQWPATLVQPVGSPLSLECTVEGTSNPNLYWYRQAAGRGLQLLFYSVGIGQISSEVPQNLSASRPQDRQFILSSKKLLLSDSGFYLCAWSGGKTEAFFGQGTRLTVV.

V usage is TRBV20-1 and J usage is TRBJ2-2; TRBD1 is a possible D gene (5 bases). In germline, CDR1 is DFQATT, CDR2 SNEGSKA (reference sequence). V shed 5 bases and J shed 8 bases, with 9 bases lying between them. The CDR3 has 11 amino acids. The CDR3 nucleotides are TGCAGTGCTTGGGGCCTGGGGGAGCTGTTTTTT. This sequence encodes CSAWGLGELFF.

The chain links TRBV11-2 to TRBJ1-4; D ambiguous. Germline assignment: CDR1 SGHAT and CDR2 FQNNGV. The CDR3 consists of 15 residues. Deletions cut 2 bases from V and 8 bases from J, with 15 bases between. The CDR3 DNA reads as TGTGCCAGCAGCTTATCAACGGGAGGCGGGGAAAAACTGTTTTTT. It codes for CASSLSTGGGEKLFF. The whole variable domain, remainder taken from reference TRBV11-2 and TRBJ1-4, is EAGVAQSPRYKIIEKRQSVAFWCNPISGHATLYWYQQILGQGPKLLIQFQNNGVVDDSQLPKDRFSAERLKGVDSTLKIQPAKLEDSAVYLCASSLSTGGGEKLFFGSGTQLSVL.

The chain links TRBV6-1 to TRBJ2-3, with 9 positions matching TRBD2. From germline, CDR1 is MNHNS and CDR2 SASEGT. V was pared by 7 bases and J by 6 bases, with 11 bases of the junction left unmatched. The CDR3 runs to 15 residues. The CDR3 region has the DNA TGTGCCAGCATTACAGCGGGGGGTGGTTCGGATACGCAGTATTTT. Translated, it gives CASITAGGGSDTQYF.

Here the CDR3 reads CASSEGSPVESGNTIYF. The CDR3 coding sequence is TGTGCCAGCAGCGAAGGTTCCCCTGTGGAGTCTGGAAACACCATATATTTT. V gene TRBV9 combines with J gene TRBJ1-3; D gene uncertain. This CDR3 spans 17 amino acids. Trimming pared 3 bases from V and 1 base from J, leaving 17 bases between. Germline V lookup: CDR1 SGDLS, CDR2 YYNGEE. Supplemented by reference TRBV9 and TRBJ1-3, the full variable domain reads DSGVTQTPKHLITATGQRVTLRCSPRSGDLSVYWYQQSLDQGLQFLIQYYNGEERAKGNILERFSAQQFPDLHSELNLSSLELGDSALYFCASSEGSPVESGNTIYFGEGSWLTVV.

The chain has TRBV6-1 and TRBJ1-3, with 9 positions matching TRBD1. The CDR3 covers 15 residues. Germline values: CDR1 MNHNS, CDR2 SASEGT. The trim removed 3 bases at V and 2 bases at J, leaving 2 bases unmatched. CDR3 sequence: CASSEGDRAGNTIYF. DNA of the CDR3: TGTGCCAGCAGTGAGGGGGACAGGGCTGGAAACACCATATATTTT.

This clone has a single count. The V call is TRBV9, the J call TRBJ2-7; 9 nucleotides line up with TRBD1. With 4 bases clipped from V and 0 bases from J, the junction kept 14 bases outside the gene matches. The CDR3 sequence is 18 residues long. The germline CDR1 and CDR2 sequences are SGDLS and YYNGEE. The chain's CDR3 is CASSKWDPGTGNSYEQYF. Written as DNA, the CDR3 is TGTGCCAGCAGCAAGTGGGATCCCGGGACAGGGAACTCCTACGAGCAGTACTTC.